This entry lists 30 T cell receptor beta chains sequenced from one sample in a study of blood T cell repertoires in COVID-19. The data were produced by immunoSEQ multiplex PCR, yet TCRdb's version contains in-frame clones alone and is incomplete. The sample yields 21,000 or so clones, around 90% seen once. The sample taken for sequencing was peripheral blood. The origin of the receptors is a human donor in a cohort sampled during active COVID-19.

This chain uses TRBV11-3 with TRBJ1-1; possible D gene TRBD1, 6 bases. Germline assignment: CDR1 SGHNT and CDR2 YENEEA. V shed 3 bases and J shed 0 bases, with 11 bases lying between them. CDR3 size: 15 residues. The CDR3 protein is CASSFRGTMNTEAFF. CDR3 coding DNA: TGTGCCAGCAGCTTTAGAGGGACAATGAACACTGAAGCTTTCTTT.

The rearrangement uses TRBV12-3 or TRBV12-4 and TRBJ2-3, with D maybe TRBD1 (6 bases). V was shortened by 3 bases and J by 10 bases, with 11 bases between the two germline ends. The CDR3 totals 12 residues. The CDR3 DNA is TGTGCCAGCAGTTTTGGGGACACCGCGCAGTATTTT. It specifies CASSFGDTAQYF.

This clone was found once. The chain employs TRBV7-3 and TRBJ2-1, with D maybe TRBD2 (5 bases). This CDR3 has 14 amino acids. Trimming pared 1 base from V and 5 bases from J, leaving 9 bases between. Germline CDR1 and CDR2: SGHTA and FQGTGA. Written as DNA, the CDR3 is TGTGCCAGCAGCTTAAATCAAGCGGACAATGAGCAGTTCTTC. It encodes CASSLNQADNEQFF.

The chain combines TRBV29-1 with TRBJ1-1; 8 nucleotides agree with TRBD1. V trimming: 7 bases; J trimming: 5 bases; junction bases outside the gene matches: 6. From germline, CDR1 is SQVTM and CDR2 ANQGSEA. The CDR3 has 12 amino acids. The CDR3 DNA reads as TGCAGCGCCGGACAGGGCGTGACTGAAGCTTTCTTT. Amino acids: CSAGQGVTEAFF.

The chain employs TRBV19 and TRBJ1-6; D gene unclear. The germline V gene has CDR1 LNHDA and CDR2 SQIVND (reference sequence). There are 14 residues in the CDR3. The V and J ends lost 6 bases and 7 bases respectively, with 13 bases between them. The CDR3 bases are TGTGCCAGTAGCGAGCCCTACCCGAATTCACCCCTCCACTTT. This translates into CASSEPYPNSPLHF.

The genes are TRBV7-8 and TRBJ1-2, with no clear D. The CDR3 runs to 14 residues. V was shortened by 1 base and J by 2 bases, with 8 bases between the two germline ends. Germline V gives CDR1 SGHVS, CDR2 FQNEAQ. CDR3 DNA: TGTGCCAGCAGCTTAGTAAACAGAAACTATGGCTACACCTTC. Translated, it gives CASSLVNRNYGYTF.

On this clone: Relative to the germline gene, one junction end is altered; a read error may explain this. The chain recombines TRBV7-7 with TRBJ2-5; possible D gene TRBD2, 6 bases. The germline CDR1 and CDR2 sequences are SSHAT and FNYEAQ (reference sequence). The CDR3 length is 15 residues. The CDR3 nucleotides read TGTGCTAGCAGCCTGCGGGGCTCCTTCCAAGAGACCCAGTACTTC. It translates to CASSLRGSFQETQYF.

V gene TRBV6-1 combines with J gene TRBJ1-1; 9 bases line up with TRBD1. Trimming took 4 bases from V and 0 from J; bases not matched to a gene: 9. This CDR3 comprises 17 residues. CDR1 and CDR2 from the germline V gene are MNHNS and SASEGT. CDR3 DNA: TGTGCCAGCAGTGGACCCGGGACAGGGCCGATGAACACTGAAGCTTTCTTT. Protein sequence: CASSGPGTGPMNTEAFF.

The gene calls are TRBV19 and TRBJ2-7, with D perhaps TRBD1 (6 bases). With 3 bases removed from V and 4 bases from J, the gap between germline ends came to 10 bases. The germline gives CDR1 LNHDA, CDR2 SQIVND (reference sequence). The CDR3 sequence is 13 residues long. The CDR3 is CASSMGTGYEQYF. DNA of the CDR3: TGTGCCAGTAGTATGGGAACAGGGTACGAGCAGTACTTC.

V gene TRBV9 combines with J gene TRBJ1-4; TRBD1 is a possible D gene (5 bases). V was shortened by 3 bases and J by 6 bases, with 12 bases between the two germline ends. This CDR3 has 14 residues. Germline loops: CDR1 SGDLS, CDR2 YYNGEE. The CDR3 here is CASSANWGDEKLFF. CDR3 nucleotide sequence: TGTGCCAGCAGCGCCAACTGGGGCGATGAAAAACTGTTTTTT.

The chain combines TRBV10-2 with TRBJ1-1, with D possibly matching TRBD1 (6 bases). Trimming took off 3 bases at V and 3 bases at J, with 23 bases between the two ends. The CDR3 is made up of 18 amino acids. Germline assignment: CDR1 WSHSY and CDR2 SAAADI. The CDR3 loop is CASSELGGARIGDTEAFF. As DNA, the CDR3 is TGCGCCAGCAGTGAATTAGGGGGGGCGCGGATCGGGGACACTGAAGCTTTCTTT.

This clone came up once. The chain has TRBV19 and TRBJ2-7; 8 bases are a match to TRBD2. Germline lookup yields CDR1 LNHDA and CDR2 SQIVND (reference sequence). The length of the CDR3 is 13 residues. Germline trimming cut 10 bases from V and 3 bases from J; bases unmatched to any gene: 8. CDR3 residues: CATGGVSGYEQYF. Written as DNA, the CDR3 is TGTGCCACCGGGGGGGTATCGGGCTACGAGCAGTACTTC.

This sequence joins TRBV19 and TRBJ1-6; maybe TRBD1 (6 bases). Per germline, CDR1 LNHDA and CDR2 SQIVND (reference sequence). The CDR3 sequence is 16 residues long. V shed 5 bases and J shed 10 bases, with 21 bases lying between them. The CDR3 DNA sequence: TGTGCCAGTAGTCCCACCGGGACAAGGGGCCTGTCACCCCTCCACTTT. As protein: CASSPTGTRGLSPLHF.

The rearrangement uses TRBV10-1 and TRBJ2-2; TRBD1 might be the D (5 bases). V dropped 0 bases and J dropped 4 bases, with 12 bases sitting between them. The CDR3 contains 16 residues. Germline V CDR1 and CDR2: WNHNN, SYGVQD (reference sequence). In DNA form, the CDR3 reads TGCGCCAGCAGTGAGTCCGGACATTGGACCACCGGGGAGCTGTTTTTT. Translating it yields CASSESGHWTTGELFF.

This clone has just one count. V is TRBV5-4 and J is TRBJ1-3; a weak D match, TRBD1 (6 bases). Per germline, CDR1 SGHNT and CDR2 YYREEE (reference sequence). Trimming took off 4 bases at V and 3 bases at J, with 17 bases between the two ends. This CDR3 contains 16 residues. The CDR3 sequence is CASSGNRVFGGNTIYF. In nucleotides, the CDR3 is TGTGCCAGCAGCGGGAACAGGGTATTCGGTGGAAACACCATATATTTT.

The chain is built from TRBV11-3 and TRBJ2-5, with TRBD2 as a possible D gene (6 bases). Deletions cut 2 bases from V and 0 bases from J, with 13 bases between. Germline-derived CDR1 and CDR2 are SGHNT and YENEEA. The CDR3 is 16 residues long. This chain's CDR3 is CASSLTRGRYQETQYF. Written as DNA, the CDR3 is TGTGCCAGCAGCTTAACGCGGGGACGGTACCAAGAGACCCAGTACTTC.

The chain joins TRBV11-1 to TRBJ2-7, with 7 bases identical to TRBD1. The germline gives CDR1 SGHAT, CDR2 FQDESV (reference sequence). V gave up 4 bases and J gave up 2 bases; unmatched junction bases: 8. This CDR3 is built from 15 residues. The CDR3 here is CASSSNRGDTYEQYF. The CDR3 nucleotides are TGTGCCAGCAGCTCGAACAGGGGTGACACCTACGAGCAGTACTTC.

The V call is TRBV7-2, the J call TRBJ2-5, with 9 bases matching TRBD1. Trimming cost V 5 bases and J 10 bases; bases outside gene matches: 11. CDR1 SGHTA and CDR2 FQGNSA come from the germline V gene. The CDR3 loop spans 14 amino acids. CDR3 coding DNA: TGTGCCAGCAGCCGCCGGACAGGGGAGGGAAACCAGTACTTC. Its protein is CASSRRTGEGNQYF.

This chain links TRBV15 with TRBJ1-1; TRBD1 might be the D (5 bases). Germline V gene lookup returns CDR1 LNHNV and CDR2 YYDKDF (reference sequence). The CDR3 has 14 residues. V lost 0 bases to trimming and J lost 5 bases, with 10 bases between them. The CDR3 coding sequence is TGTGCCACCAGCAGAGATATAAAGGGGACTGAAGCTTTCTTT. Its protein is CATSRDIKGTEAFF.

The CDR3 DNA follows: TGTGCCAGCAGCCAAACCGGGGGTCTTGCAACTAATGAAAAACTGTTTTTT. Protein product: CASSQTGGLATNEKLFF. The chain recombines TRBV4-2 with TRBJ1-4, with D possibly TRBD1 on 5 matching bases. Germline-derived CDR1 and CDR2 are LGHNA and YNFKEQ. Trimming cost V 2 bases and J 0 bases, with 13 bases left between them. The CDR3 totals 17 residues.

CDR3 in amino acids: CASSFRTGRDEQYF. The CDR3 DNA is TGTGCCAGCAGTTTCCGGACAGGGAGGGACGAGCAGTACTTC. The chain combines TRBV6-2 or TRBV6-3 with TRBJ2-7; tentatively, D is TRBD1 (8 bases). Germline CDR1 MNHEY, CDR2 SVGEGT. V was trimmed by 4 bases and J by 5 bases, leaving 15 bases between them. The CDR3 has 14 amino acids.

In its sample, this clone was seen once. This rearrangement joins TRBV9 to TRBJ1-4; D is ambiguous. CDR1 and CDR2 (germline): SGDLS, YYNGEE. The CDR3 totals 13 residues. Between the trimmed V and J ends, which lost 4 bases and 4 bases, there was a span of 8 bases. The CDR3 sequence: CASSPGFNEKLFF. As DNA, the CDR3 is TGTGCCAGCAGCCCCGGGTTTAATGAAAAACTGTTTTTT.

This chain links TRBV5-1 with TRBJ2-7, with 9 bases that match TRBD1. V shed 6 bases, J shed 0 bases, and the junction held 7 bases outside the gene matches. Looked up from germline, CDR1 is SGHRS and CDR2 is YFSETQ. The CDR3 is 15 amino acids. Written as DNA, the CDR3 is TGCGCCAGCACCCGGGGACAGGGCAACTCCTACGAGCAGTACTTC. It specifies CASTRGQGNSYEQYF.

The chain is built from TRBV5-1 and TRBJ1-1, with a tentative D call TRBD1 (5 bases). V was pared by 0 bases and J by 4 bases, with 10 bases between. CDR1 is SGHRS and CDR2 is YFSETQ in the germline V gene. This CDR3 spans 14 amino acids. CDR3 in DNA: TGCGCCAGCAGCTTGGCTCAGGGAGGCACTGAAGCTTTCTTT. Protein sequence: CASSLAQGGTEAFF.

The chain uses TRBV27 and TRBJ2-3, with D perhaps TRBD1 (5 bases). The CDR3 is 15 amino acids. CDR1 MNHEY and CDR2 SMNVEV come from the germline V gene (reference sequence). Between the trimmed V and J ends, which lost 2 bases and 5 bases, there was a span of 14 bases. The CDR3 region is CASSLGAGWLDTQYF. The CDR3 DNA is TGTGCCAGCAGTTTAGGTGCAGGGTGGTTAGATACGCAGTATTTT.

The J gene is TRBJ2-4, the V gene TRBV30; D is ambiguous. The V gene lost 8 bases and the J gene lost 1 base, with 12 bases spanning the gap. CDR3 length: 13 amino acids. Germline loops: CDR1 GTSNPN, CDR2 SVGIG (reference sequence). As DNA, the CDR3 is TGTGCCGCCGCGACTCCCGCCAAAAACATTCAGTACTTC. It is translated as CAAATPAKNIQYF.

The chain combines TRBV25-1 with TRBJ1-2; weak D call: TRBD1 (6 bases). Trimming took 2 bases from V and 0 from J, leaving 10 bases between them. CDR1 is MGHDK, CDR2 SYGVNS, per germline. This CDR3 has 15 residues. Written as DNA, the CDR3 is TGTGCCAGCAGTGAACGACAGGCTACTAACTATGGCTACACCTTC. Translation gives CASSERQATNYGYTF.

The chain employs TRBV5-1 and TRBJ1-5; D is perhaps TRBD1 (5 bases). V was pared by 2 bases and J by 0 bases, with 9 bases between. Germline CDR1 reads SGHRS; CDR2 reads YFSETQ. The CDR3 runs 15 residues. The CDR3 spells CASSLRGDSNQPQHF. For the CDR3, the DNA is TGCGCCAGCAGCTTACGGGGGGATAGCAATCAGCCCCAGCATTTT. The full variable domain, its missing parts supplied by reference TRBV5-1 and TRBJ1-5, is KAGVTQTPRYLIKTRGQQVTLSCSPISGHRSVSWYQQTPGQGLQFLFEYFSETQRNKGNFPGRFSGRQFSNSRSEMNVSTLELGDSALYLCASSLRGDSNQPQHFGDGTRLSIL.

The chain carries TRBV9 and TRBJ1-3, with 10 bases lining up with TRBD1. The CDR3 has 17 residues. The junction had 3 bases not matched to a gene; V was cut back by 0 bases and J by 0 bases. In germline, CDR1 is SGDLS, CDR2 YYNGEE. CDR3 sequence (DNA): TGTGCCAGCAGCGTAGAAAGGACAGGGGGCTCTGGAAACACCATATATTTT. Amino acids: CASSVERTGGSGNTIYF.

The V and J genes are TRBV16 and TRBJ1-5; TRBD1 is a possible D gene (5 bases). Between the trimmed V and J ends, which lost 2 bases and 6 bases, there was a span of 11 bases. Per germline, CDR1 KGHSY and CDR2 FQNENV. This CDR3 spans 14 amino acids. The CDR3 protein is CASSQEDRGQPQHF. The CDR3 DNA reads TGTGCCAGCAGCCAAGAGGATAGGGGTCAGCCCCAGCATTTT.